The entry that follows covers one T cell receptor (beta chain) sequence. What this receptor recognizes is not known. One base away there is no much larger clone; base qualities are not given. These data are taken from a study of blood T cells in healthy people across ages (dated by TCRdb to about 2015). A note on the overall study: In model experiments, template switching captured roughly one uniquely barcoded TCR beta cDNA molecule for every two T cells. Age-related changes in TCR beta repertoire diversity were measured in the study by deep sequencing normalized with unique cDNA molecular identifiers. Donors were grouped into four age groups: young (average approximately 15 years), middle-aged (about 38), aged (approximately 67) and long-lived (over 80). To avoid experimental bias, donors of different ages were spread randomly across the sequencing lanes. For two donors (one aged 18 to 29 and one aged 80 or older), the study analyzed two additional independent replicas of 1 million unique cDNA reads from the same blood draw.

Libraries were built with 5' RACE. The instrument was an Illumina HiSeq 2500. A second PCR of roughly 6 to 11 cycles was run with a J-beta primer mix and a sample-barcoded 5' primer. A template-switch 5' adaptor carrying 12 random nucleotides introduced a unique molecular identifier onto each TCR beta cDNA molecule. At least 2.5 million CDR3-containing paired-end reads were obtained from each sample. The Mint cDNA synthesis kit, primed by a TRBC-specific oligonucleotide, was used to synthesize first-strand cDNA from all RNA. Following uracil-DNA glycosylase treatment, a first 18-cycle PCR with universal primers M1SS and BC2_uni_R was performed on all cDNA. Under the source paper's analysis protocol: Normalization of each sample was performed by random selection of 1 million high-quality reads, each carrying a distinct molecular identifier. Reads with shared molecular identifiers were discarded instead of being binned into consensus sequences. MiTCR, with a Q25 quality threshold and the strictest error-elimination algorithm, was used for CDR3 identification, clonotype clustering and error correction. Lower-bound total TCR beta diversity was estimated with a nonparametric unseen species model using Euler transformation. TCRdb passed the public sequencing reads through fastp at Q25 and MiXCR, retaining productive beta sequences. When rows share a CDR3 protein, they turn into one entry using the most common DNA and genes. The V and J calls were not made by the authors but by TCRdb's processing. The sample table contains hundreds of thousands of distinct CDR3 sequences; only one count was recorded for roughly 41% of them. In total, the top ten clones hold 30% of the sample.

The approximately 40 donors, aged 6 to 90 years, were systemically healthy Caucasian individuals from Russia. About 10 milliliters of peripheral blood were collected from each donor into EDTA-treated Vacutainer tubes. Ficoll-Paque density-gradient centrifugation was used to isolate PBMCs, with at least 6.5 million per sample. Total RNA, at least 5.5 micrograms per sample, was extracted from PBMCs with Trizol reagent. For every donor, an aliquot of PBMCs went through flow cytometry to measure the percentages of naive CD45RAhigh/CD27high T cells. Looking up the germline V gene yields CDR1 SGHDT and CDR2 YYEEEE. From the cysteine up to the phenylalanine, the CDR3 has a length of 13 residues. CDR3 DNA is the only sequence kept; it has 39 bases, read in frame from the first base. A distance of 10 bases separates the germline ends of V and J, which lose 5 bases and 5 bases respectively. Broad study findings and their caveats: Estimates of total diversity from one million sequenced T cells were regarded as lower bounds and underestimates. Compared with the aged group, more naive CD4+ T cells, fewer expanded clones and increased TCR diversity were shown by the long-lived group, suggesting age selection. Because the CMV infection status of the donors was unknown, age-related changes in expanded clonotypes may potentially have been confounded. As age increased, observed TCR beta diversity per million T cells dropped in a roughly linear way, and a significant reduction was already evident by age 40. Observed TCR beta diversity correlated strongly with the percentage of naive T cells measured by flow cytometry. Because profiling used bulk unsorted PBMCs, naive and antigen-experienced compartments could not be compared conclusively.

This TCR was sampled from a man older than 75 in good health. Recombination connected TRBV5-6 to TRBJ2-2; a confident D gene designation cannot be given. The sample was blood. The DNA is as follows: TGTGCCAGCAGTCACGACCCAACCGGGGAGCTGTTTTTT. The encoded protein is CASSHDPTGELFF. Supplemented by the reference TRBV5-6 and TRBJ2-2 proteins around the CDR3, the complete variable domain is DAGVTQSPTHLIKTRGQQVTLRCSPKSGHDTVSWYQQALGQGPQFIFQYYEEEERQRGNFPDRFSGHQFPNYSSELNVNALLLGDSALYLCASSHDPTGELFFGEGSRLTVL.